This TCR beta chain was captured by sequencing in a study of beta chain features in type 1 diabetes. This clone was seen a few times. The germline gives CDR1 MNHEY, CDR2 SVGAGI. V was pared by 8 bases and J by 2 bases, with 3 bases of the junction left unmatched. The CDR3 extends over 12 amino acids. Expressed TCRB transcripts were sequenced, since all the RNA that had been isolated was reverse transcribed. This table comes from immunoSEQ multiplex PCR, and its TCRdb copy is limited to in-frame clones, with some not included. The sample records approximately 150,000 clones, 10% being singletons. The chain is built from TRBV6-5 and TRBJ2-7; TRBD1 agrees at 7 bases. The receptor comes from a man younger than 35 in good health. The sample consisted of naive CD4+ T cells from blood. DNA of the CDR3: TGTGCCAGCCGGACAGGAACCTACGAGCAGTACTTC. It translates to CASRTGTYEQYF.